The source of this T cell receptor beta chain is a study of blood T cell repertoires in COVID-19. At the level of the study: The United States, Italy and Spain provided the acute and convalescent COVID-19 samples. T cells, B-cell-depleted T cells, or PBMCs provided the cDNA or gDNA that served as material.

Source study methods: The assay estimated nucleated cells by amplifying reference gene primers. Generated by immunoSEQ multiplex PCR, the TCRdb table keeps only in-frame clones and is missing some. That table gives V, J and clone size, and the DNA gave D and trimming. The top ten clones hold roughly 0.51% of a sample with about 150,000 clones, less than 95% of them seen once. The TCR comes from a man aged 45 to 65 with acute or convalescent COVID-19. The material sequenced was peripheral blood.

CDR3 nucleotides: TGCGCCAGCACCCGGACAGGGCTCACAGATACGCAGTATTTT. Translating it yields CASTRTGLTDTQYF. V gene TRBV5-1 combines with J gene TRBJ2-3; 8 bases fit TRBD1. The CDR3 runs to 14 residues. The J segment lost 2 bases and the V segment lost 6 bases, leaving 5 bases of the junction unmatched. Germline V CDR1 and CDR2: SGHRS, YFSETQ.